Listed here is a single TCR beta chain. These data come from a study of control samples from healthy donors and cancer patients. CDR1 and CDR2 (germline): SGDLS, YYNGEE. With 3 bases removed from V and 8 bases from J, the gap between germline ends came to 19 bases. The CDR3 extends over 15 amino acids. The data were produced by immunoSEQ multiplex PCR, yet TCRdb's version contains in-frame clones alone and is incomplete. Among about 170,000 clones listed, 90% to 95% were seen once. This TCR was sampled from a woman aged 18-30 years in good health. V gene TRBV9 combines with J gene TRBJ2-3; tentative D call: TRBD2 (5 bases). The material sequenced was blood. DNA of the CDR3: TGTGCCAGCAGCGCCAGCGGTTTCTTATTAGGTACGCAGTATTTT. This encodes CASSASGFLLGTQYF.